Below are 5 T cell receptor beta chains sequenced from a single sample in a study of human T cells and chemical hapten exposure. Time point indicated: patch test 1, 2 weeks after DPC sensitization. The treatment was: therapeutic diphenylcyclopropenone sensitization with weekly scalp DPC. It was from unfractionated whole blood that total RNA was extracted. MiXCR, applied by TCRdb to the RACE reads, yields one record per CDR3 protein. In the table there are approximately 52,000 distinct CDR3 sequences, around 10% of which are singletons. The sample in question was whole blood, obtained in connection with sensitization to the hapten diphenylcyclopropenone (DPC). The receptor source for this set is a woman aged 40 to 50 with alopecia areata. Some clones in this sample may be carry-over from other donors' samples.

The chain recombines TRBV12-3 or TRBV12-4 with TRBJ1-2; D is uncertain. The V and J ends lost 1 base and 1 base respectively, with 4 bases between them. This CDR3 spans 13 amino acids. In nucleotides, the CDR3 is TGTGCCAGCAGTTTAGGCGATAACTATGGCTACACCTTC. Encoded protein: CASSLGDNYGYTF.

The V gene is TRBV28, the J gene TRBJ2-7; 9 nucleotides agree with TRBD1. With 8 bases clipped from V and 2 bases from J, the junction kept 7 bases outside the gene matches. This CDR3 has 14 residues. Germline assignment: CDR1 MDHEN and CDR2 SYDVKM. CDR3 protein: CASHPRDRAYEQYF. The CDR3 DNA reads TGTGCCAGCCACCCCCGGGACAGGGCCTACGAGCAGTACTTC.

The chain combines TRBV29-1 with TRBJ1-2, with TRBD1 matching over 7 bases. V shed 5 bases and J 7 bases; nucleotides not matched to a gene: 7. There are 12 residues in the CDR3. Germline assignment: CDR1 SQVTM and CDR2 ANQGSEA. The CDR3 sequence is CSVSGGQVGYTF. Written as DNA, the CDR3 is TGCAGCGTTTCAGGGGGGCAGGTTGGCTACACCTTC.

The CDR3 bases are TGTGCCAGCAGCGAACCCCCACGACTAGCGGGGTCCACAGATACGCAGTATTTT. It specifies CASSEPPRLAGSTDTQYF. The V call is TRBV7-2, the J call TRBJ2-3; 11 bases agree with TRBD2. The germline V gene has CDR1 SGHTA and CDR2 FQGNSA. V gave up 5 bases and J gave up 2 bases; unmatched junction bases: 12. The CDR3 runs to 18 residues.

The rearrangement joins TRBV20-1 to TRBJ2-1; D may match TRBD1 or TRBD2 (5 bases each). The V gene's germline CDR1 is DFQATT and CDR2 SNEGSKA (reference sequence). CDR3 length: 15 residues. V was trimmed by 6 bases and J by 0 bases, leaving 15 bases between them. The CDR3, as DNA: TGCAGTGCCCCCCCCGGGACCTACTCCTACAATGAGCAGTTCTTC. Translated, it gives CSAPPGTYSYNEQFF.